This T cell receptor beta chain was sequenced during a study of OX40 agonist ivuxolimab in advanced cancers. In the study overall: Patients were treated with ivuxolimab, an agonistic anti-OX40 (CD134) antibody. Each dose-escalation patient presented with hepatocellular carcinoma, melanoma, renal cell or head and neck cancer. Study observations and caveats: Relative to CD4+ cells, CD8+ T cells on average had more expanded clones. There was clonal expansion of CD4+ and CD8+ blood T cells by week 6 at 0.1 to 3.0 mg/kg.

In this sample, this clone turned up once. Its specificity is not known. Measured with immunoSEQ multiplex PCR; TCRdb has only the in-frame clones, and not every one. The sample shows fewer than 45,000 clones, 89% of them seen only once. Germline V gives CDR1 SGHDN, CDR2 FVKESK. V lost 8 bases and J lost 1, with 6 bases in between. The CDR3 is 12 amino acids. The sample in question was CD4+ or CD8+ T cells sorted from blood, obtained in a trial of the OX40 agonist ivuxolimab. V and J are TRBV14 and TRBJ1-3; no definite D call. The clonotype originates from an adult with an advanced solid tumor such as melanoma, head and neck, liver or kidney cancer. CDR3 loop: CASLGSGNTIYF. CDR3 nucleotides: TGTGCCAGCTTGGGATCTGGAAACACCATATATTTT.